This TCR beta chain was retrieved from a study of cytomegalovirus exposure and HLA in healthy donors (dated by TCRdb to about 2017). In the study overall: In an earlier analysis of approximately 640 of the donors, 276 Gb of sequence data and 117 million unique TCR beta sequences from roughly 200 million T cells were reported. Roughly 300 gigabases of sequencing data and approximately 84 million unique TCR sequences were included in an early release covering 550 to 800 HLA-typed donors. Of the 350 to 450 genotyped donors, 65% to 90% fell in the genetic ancestry cluster associated with self-reported Caucasian donors. The aim of the study was to test whether cataloging public T cell receptors could identify signatures of past pathogen exposure. The T cell repertoires of several hundred subjects were profiled by immunosequencing and related to cytomegalovirus serostatus. In addition to the first cohort of several hundred subjects, a separate validation cohort of approximately 130 different subjects was used. The study combined high-throughput TCR immunosequencing, statistical association of individual TCRs with disease status, and machine learning to predict cytomegalovirus infection status. A later analysis re-analyzed previously published TCR beta repertoires from 550 to 700 donors and added high-resolution HLA genotyping to study TCR occurrence patterns. Rather than using new phenotypic data, the later analysis identified candidate immune exposures from TCR beta sequences and from how often those sequences occurred across donors. An earlier analysis of approximately 580 of the donors used high-throughput TCR beta sequencing to judge whether each TCR beta V gene segment behaved as functional or pseudogenic. Donor age, sex, ethnicity and CMV serostatus were compiled alongside the repertoire data. In a later genetic analysis, genome-wide SNP genotypes for about 65% of the roughly 670 donors were used, and that subset was treated as a discovery cohort. All discovery cohort repertoires had been generated on a single sequencing platform. Class I and class II HLA loci were covered by the typing at four-digit resolution. The number of donors typed differed by locus, with roughly 629-640 for A, B, C, DRB1 and DQB1, around 500 for DQA1, 600 to 610 for DPA1, and some 440 for DPB1. Because of strong linkage in the cohort, 4 to 6 DR-DQ haplotypes were treated as single units for association and clustering. On average, 235,054 unique TCR beta nucleotide sequences were sequenced per donor among some 420 genotyped donors of the cohort, with 15% to 20% of those sequences being non-productive.

Notes on this clone: The clone's antigen remains unknown. No quality values exist for individual bases; no much larger clone is one base distant.

Findings and caveats that apply to the study as a whole: Some IMGT-functional V segments, including TRBV6-2 and TRBV6-3, could not be distinguished by the 87-base-pair reads and were therefore excluded. Compared with the roughly 700-donor mean, donors in an Asian-associated ancestry cluster had fewer N-insertions in productive TCRs, according to a later genetic analysis. Cytomegalovirus status was reported to be diagnosed by the classifier with high specificity and sensitivity in both the original and validation cohorts. Because counts were too low, seventeen rarely observed V segments, including chromosome 9 orphons, were excluded from the earlier analysis of under 650 of the donors. Most CMV-associated TCR beta chains appeared to be HLA-restricted in a later analysis, and the HLA associations seemed to be driven largely by CMV exposure. For the cohort, immune exposure information was limited to CMV serostatus. According to a later analysis, TCR association rates differed among HLA loci, with DRB1 alleles showing the most associated TCRs and HLA-C alleles showing the fewest. It was suggested by the authors that the approach could potentially be generalized to other disease states and immunological phenotypes. Roughly uniform sequencing depth across donors was assumed in presence/absence analyses, although this assumption may not hold. When HLA alleles, especially DR and DQ, strongly co-occurred, TCR associations were difficult to assign to individual alleles. At a false discovery rate of 0.05, a later analysis linked around 17,000 TCR beta sequences to specific HLA alleles. Most TCR sequences were seen in very few donors, while some public TCRs were found in many individuals. Correlated functional status among segregating V segments might be attributable to linkage disequilibrium, but an unknown experimental factor could not be ruled out. According to a later analysis, parvovirus B19, influenza, CMV and Epstein-Barr virus appeared linked to several top co-occurrence clusters. A further reported finding was that TCR beta sequences accurately predicted the HLA-A and HLA-B alleles for most subjects in the first cohort. A later analysis found that HLA-associated TCR beta chains were more clonally expanded and had lower generation probabilities than equally common non-associated chains. In this cohort, only TCR beta chains were sequenced, and detectable features were limited by the absence of alpha or paired-chain data. In an earlier analysis of 500 to 650 of the donors, most TCR beta V segments appeared in productive rearrangements about 87% or about 30% of the time, broadly matching IMGT annotations. HLA typing was unavailable for some donors at each locus, so association tests used only the typed subset. A group of highly shared sequence variants was considered likely to be a technical artifact of the sequencing pipeline. In vitro tests confirmed that three of the cytomegalovirus-associated TCR beta chains recognize cytomegalovirus antigens. In the study, 164 TCR beta chains were listed as associated with cytomegalovirus. V-gene and J-gene trimming of TCR beta chains was associated with a missense DCLRE1C variant in a later genetic analysis, and the association was replicated in an independent cohort.

In total, roughly 710 healthy bone marrow donors made up the cohort. All cohort members were sampled while nominally healthy, although unrecorded immune exposures were likely present. The donor tested CMV seronegative, placing the donor among the 350 to 400 seronegative members of the cohort. A peripheral blood sample was collected from each donor, and TCR beta sequencing was performed on peripheral blood mononuclear cells. The Qiagen DNeasy Blood Extraction Kit was used to extract genomic DNA from the blood cell samples. The CDR1 and CDR2 encoded by the germline V gene are MGHRA and YSYEKL. The CDR3 covers 16 residues, taking in both the cysteine and the phenylalanine. Only CDR3 DNA is held: 48 bases, read in frame from base 1. V is clipped by 3 bases and J by 6 bases, and the sequence between their germline boundaries is 21 bases long. The library was obtained by the immunoSEQ multiplex PCR assay. A mixture of 60 forward primers for TCR Vbeta segments and 13 reverse primers for TCR Jbeta segments was used in the multiplex PCR. The CDR3 region of rearranged TCR beta genes was amplified from genomic DNA with a multiplex PCR assay. The Illumina HiSeq System was used to sequence the amplified TCR beta libraries as 87-base-pair reads. Processing in the source paper ran as follows. A later analysis tallied tens of millions of unique TCR beta chains across the 550 to 850 repertoires, and around 10 million of those chains were shared by two or more donors. Raw reads were error-corrected and collapsed into unique sequences with a nearest-neighbor algorithm that merged closely related sequences to remove PCR and sequencing errors. To assign V, D and J gene segments, CDR3 sequences were aligned to IMGT reference sequences. For a sequence to be retained, a match of at least six nucleotides was required to both a V gene segment and a J gene segment. Rearrangements were called productive when the CDR3 lacked stop codons and stayed in frame with V and J; all others were non-productive. CDR3 was defined by IMGT convention, running from the second conserved V-encoded cysteine to the conserved J-encoded phenylalanine. The earlier analysis of 500 to 750 of the donors excluded any sequence lacking an unambiguous match to a single V gene segment. An earlier analysis of under 750 of the donors called V segments functional above 56.7% productive rearrangements and segregating when the between-donor standard deviation exceeded 5%. A statistical classification framework was built to diagnose cytomegalovirus status from the catalog of TCR beta chain sequences. In a later analysis, TCR nucleotide sequences were compared against IMGT/GENE-DB human TR gene sequences so that V and J genes could be assigned. The TCRdist pipeline was used in a later analysis to assign CDR3 sequences and most-parsimonious VDJ recombination scenarios. In a later analysis, each TCR beta chain was defined by its CDR3 amino acid sequence together with its V-gene family, and reads without a unique V-gene family were excluded. As a way to deal with suspected cross-contamination and a sequencing artifact, a later analysis dropped 450 to 700 nucleotide sequences that were highly shared and had low generation probability. In a later analysis, a clonal expansion index was calculated for each public chain from normalized within-repertoire ranks of inferred template counts. In a later analysis, generation probabilities were computed using a VDJ recombination model fitted to out-of-frame rearrangements, and the results were checked against IGoR. In a later analysis, hypergeometric tests were used to score TCR-TCR, TCR-HLA and TCR-CMV co-occurrence, with a repertoire-size bias correction applied to TCR pairs. A later analysis estimated false discovery rates by permuting HLA or CMV assignments 20 times. A later analysis grouped co-occurring TCRs with DBSCAN, adding TCRdist sequence similarity when clustering within HLA-allele-positive subsets. Repertoires with fewer than 30,000 or more than 120,000 public chains were left out of co-occurrence clustering, as were about 5 repertoires with anomalous nucleotide sharing. The source is immuneACCESS, and TCRdb retained only in-frame sequences with V and J called. Part of the clones is not carried over; for the studies checked, unresolved V genes explain less than half of this, and the remainder is unexplained. The V and J calls and clone size come from that table; D and trimming were worked out from the DNA. The sample contains roughly 170,000 clones, roughly 80% of them found a single time. The top ten constitute 1.3% of the sample.

The sequence joins TRBV4-1 to TRBJ2-7, and perhaps TRBD1 as D gene, on 6 matching bases. This TCR derives from a young man in good health and CMV-seronegative. The sequencing input was PBMCs. The sequenced DNA: TGCGCCAGCAGCCATGATCCATCAACAAAAGGGGGCGAGCAGTACTTC. Its product reads: CASSHDPSTKGGEQYF.